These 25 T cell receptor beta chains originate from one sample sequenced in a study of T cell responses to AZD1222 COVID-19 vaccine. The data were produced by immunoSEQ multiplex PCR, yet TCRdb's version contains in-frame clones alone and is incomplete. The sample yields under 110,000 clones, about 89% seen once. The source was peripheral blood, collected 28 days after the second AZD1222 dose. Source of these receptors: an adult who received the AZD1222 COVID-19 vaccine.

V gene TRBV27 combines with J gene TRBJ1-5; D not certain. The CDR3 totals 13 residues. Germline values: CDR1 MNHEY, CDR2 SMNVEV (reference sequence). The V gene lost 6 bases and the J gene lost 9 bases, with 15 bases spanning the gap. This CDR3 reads CASSRTVEGPQHF. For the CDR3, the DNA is TGTGCCAGCAGCCGGACGGTGGAGGGGCCCCAGCATTTT.

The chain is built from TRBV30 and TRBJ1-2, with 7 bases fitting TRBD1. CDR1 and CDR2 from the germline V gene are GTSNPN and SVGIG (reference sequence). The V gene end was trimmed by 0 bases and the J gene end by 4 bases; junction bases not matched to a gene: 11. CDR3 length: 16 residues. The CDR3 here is CAWSVRTAAGGYGYTF. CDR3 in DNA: TGTGCCTGGAGTGTACGGACCGCCGCAGGGGGCTATGGCTACACCTTC.

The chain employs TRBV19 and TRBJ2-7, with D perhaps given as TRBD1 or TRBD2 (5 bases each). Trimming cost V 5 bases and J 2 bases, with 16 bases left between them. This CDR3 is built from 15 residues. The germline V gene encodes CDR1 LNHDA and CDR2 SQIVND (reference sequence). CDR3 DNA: TGTGCCAGTAGTGGCCCCTCGGGGCCCGCCTACGAGCAGTACTTC. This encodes CASSGPSGPAYEQYF.

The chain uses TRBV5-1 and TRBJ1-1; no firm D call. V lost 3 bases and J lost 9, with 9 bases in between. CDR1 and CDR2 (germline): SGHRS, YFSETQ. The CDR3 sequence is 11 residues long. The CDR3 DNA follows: TGCGCCAGCAGCTATCAAAGAAAAGCTTTCTTT. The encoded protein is CASSYQRKAFF.

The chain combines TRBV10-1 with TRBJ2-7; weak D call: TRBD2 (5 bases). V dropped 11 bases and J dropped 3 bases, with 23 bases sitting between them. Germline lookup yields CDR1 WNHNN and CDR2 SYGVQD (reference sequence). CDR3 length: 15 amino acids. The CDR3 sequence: CAWRPATNPHYEQYF. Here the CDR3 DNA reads TGCGCCTGGAGGCCAGCGACTAACCCTCACTACGAGCAGTACTTC.

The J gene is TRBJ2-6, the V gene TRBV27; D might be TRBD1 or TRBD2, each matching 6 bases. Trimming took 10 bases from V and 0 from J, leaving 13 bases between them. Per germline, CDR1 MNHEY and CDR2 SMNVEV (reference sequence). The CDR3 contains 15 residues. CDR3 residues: CATRGLRSGANVLTF. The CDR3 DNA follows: TGTGCCACCAGGGGACTTCGCTCTGGGGCCAACGTCCTGACTTTC. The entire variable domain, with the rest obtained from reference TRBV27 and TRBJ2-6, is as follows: EAQVTQNPRYLITVTGKKLTVTCSQNMNHEYMSWYRQDPGLGLRQIYYSMNVEVTDKGDVPEGYKVSRKEKRNFPLILESPSPNQTSLYFCATRGLRSGANVLTFGAGSRLTVL.

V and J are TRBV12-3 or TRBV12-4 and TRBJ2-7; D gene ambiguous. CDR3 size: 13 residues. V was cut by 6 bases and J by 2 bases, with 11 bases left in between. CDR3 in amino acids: CASRLSGAYEQYF. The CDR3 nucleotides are TGTGCCAGCAGACTGAGTGGGGCCTACGAGCAGTACTTC.

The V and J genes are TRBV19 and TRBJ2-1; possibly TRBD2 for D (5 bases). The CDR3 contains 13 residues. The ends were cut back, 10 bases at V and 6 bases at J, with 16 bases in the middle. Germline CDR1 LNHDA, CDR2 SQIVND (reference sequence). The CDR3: CANQVGSGNEQFF. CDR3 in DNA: TGTGCCAACCAAGTAGGAAGCGGCAATGAGCAGTTCTTC. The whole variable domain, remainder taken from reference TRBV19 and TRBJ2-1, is DGGITQSPKYLFRKEGQNVTLSCEQNLNHDAMYWYRQDPGQGLRLIYYSQIVNDFQKGDIAEGYSVSREKKESFPLTVTSAQKNPTAFYLCANQVGSGNEQFFGPGTRLTVL.

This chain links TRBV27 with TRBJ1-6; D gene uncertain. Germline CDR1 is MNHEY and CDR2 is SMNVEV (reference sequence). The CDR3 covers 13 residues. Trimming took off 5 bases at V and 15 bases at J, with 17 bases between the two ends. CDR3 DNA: TGTGCCAGCAGTCCCCGACTTAGAATTGACCTCCACTTT. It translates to CASSPRLRIDLHF.

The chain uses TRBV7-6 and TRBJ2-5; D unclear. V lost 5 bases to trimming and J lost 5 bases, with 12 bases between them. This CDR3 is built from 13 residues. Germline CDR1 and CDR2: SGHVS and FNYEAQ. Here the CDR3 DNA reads TGTGCCAGCAGCCGGGCCACGGTGGAGACCCAGTACTTC. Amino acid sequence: CASSRATVETQYF.

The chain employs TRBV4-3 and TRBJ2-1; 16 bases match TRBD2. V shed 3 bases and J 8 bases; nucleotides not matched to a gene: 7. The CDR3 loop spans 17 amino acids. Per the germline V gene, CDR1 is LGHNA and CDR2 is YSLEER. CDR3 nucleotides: TGCGCCAGCAGCCATTCCGGGACTAGCGGGAGGGAATATGAGCAGTTCTTC. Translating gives CASSHSGTSGREYEQFF.

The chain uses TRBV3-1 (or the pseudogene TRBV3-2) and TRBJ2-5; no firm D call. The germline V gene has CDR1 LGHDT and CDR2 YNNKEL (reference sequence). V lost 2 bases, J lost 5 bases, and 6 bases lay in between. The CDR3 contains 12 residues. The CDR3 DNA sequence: TGTGCCAGCAGCCAACTTGGCGAGACCCAGTACTTC. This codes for CASSQLGETQYF.

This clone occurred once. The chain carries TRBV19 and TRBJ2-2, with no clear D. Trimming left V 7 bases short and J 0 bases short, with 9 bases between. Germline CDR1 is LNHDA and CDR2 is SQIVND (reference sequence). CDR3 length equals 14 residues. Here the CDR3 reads CASKQQPNTGELFF. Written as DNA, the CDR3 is TGTGCCAGTAAACAGCAACCGAACACCGGGGAGCTGTTTTTT.

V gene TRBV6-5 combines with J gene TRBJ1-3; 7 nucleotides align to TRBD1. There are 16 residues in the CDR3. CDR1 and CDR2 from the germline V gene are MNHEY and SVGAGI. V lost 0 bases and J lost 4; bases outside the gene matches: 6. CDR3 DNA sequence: TGTGCCAGCAGTTACTCGGCTAGGGGGCCCGGAAACACCATATATTTT. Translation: CASSYSARGPGNTIYF.

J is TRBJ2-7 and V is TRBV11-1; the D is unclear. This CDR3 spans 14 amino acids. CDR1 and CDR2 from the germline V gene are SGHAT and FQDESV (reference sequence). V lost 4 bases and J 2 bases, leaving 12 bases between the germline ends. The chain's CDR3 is CASSSSLLAYEQYF. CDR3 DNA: TGTGCCAGCAGCTCATCACTCCTCGCCTACGAGCAGTACTTC.

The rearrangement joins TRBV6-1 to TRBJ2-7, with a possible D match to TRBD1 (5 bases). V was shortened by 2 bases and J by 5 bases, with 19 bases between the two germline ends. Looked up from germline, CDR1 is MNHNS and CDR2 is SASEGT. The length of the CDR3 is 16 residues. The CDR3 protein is CASSEPTPAGLDEQYF. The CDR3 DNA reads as TGTGCCAGCAGTGAACCTACCCCCGCAGGGCTCGACGAGCAGTACTTC.

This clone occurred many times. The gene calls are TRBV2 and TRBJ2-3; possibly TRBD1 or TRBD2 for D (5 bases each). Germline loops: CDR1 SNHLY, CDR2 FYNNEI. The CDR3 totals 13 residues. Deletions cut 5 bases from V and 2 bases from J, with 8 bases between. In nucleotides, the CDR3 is TGTGCCAGCAGTCGGGGCAACACAGATACGCAGTATTTT. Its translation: CASSRGNTDTQYF.

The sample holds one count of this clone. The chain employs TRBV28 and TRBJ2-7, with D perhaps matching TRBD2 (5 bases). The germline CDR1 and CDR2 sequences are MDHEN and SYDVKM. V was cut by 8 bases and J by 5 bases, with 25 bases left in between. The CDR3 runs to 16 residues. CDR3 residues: CASRSLGMRASNEQYF. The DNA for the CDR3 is TGTGCCAGCCGAAGTTTAGGTATGAGGGCGTCCAACGAGCAGTACTTC.

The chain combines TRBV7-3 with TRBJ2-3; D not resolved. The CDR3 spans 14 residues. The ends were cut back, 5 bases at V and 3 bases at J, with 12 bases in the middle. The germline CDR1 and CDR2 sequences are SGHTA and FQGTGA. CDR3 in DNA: TGTGCCAGCAGCGCGAATCGGGCGACAGATACGCAGTATTTT. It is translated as CASSANRATDTQYF.

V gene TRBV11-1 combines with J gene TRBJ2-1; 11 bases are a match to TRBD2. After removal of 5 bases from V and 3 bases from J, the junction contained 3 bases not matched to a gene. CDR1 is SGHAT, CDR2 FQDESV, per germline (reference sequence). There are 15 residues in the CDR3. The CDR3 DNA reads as TGTGCCAGCAGCGTTAGCGGGGGGGGCTACAATGAGCAGTTCTTC. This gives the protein CASSVSGGGYNEQFF.

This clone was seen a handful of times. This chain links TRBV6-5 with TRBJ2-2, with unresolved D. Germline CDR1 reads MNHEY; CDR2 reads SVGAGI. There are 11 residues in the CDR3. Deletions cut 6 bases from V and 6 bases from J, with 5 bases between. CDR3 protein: CASRRPGELFF. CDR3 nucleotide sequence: TGTGCCAGCAGGAGACCCGGGGAGCTGTTTTTT.

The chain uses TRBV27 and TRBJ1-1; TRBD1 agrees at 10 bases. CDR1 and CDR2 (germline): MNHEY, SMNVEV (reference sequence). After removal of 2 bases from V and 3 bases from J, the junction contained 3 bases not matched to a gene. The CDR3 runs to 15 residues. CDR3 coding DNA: TGTGCCAGCAGTTTAGGGACAGGGGCTTACACTGAAGCTTTCTTT. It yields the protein CASSLGTGAYTEAFF.

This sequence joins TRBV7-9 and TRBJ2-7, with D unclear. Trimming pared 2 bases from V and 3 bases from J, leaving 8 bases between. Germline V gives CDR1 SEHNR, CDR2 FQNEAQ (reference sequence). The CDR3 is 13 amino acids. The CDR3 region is CASSLSPHYEQYF. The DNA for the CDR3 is TGTGCCAGCAGCTTATCCCCTCACTACGAGCAGTACTTC.

The CDR3: CASRDGRGQWEQFF. The CDR3 DNA reads TGTGCCAGCAGGGACGGGAGGGGACAATGGGAGCAGTTCTTC. The chain recombines TRBV27 with TRBJ2-1, with 8 positions matching TRBD2. CDR3 length: 14 residues. CDR1 is MNHEY, CDR2 SMNVEV, per germline (reference sequence). The V and J ends lost 6 bases and 10 bases, in that order; junction bases with no gene match: 11.

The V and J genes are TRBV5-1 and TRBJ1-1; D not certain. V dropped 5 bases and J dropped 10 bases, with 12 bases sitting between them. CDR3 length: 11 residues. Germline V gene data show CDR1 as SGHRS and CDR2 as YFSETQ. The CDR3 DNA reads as TGCGCCAGCAGGCGGTCCAGCCGAGCTTTCTTT. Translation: CASRRSSRAFF.